This passage covers 14 T cell receptor beta chains from one sample sequenced in a study of blood T cells in healthy people across ages. A second PCR of 7 to 11 cycles used a sample-barcoded 5' primer and a J-beta primer mix. TCRdb re-called the 5' RACE reads with MiXCR, one entry per CDR3 protein. The sample records more than 750,000 distinct CDR3 sequences, roughly 28% being singletons. These data were also reused for a study on T cells of mothers and their children.

The sequenced sample consisted of blood. The receptors shown here come from a woman between 40 and 55 years old in good health.

The table lists this clonotype with many counts. The chain has TRBV15 and TRBJ2-7, with D unresolved. V lost 4 bases, J lost 2 bases, and 18 bases lay in between. CDR1 is LNHNV and CDR2 is YYDKDF in the germline V gene (reference sequence). The CDR3 spans 16 residues. For the CDR3, the DNA is TGTGCCACCAGCACCGCGATCGACTGGCCTCCCTACGAGCAGTACTTC. It codes for CATSTAIDWPPYEQYF.

The V call is TRBV12-3 or TRBV12-4, the J call TRBJ1-1; 11 bases agree with TRBD1. The CDR3 has 15 amino acids. Germline trimming cut 3 bases from V and 6 bases from J; bases unmatched to any gene: 6. The DNA for the CDR3 is TGTGCCAGCAGTTTGACTGGACAGGGGGCCGCTGAAGCTTTCTTT. It codes for CASSLTGQGAAEAFF.

The V and J genes are TRBV29-1 and TRBJ1-1, with 7 bases that match TRBD1. The germline gives CDR1 SQVTM, CDR2 ANQGSEA. The CDR3 contains 12 residues. V was clipped by 6 bases and J by 3 bases; unmatched bases: 4. For the CDR3, the DNA is TGCAGCGTGGTTGGACAGGACACTGAAGCTTTCTTT. This translates into CSVVGQDTEAFF.

This clonotype has only a few counts. The rearrangement uses TRBV20-1 and TRBJ2-5; 7 nucleotides line up with TRBD2. Germline V gene lookup returns CDR1 DFQATT and CDR2 SNEGSKA (reference sequence). V lost 1 base and J lost 4; bases outside the gene matches: 9. CDR3 length equals 15 residues. The CDR3 loop reads CSARAGGDGRETQYF. CDR3 DNA sequence: TGCAGTGCTAGAGCTGGGGGGGACGGTCGAGAGACCCAGTACTTC.

Remarks on this clonotype: Since no conserved phenylalanine or tryptophan closes the CDR3, a read error is the likely cause. The chain employs TRBV20-1 and TRBJ2-7; tentative D call: TRBD1 (6 bases). The CDR3 runs to 16 residues. V lost 0 bases and J 2 bases, leaving 17 bases between the germline ends. Germline V gene data show CDR1 as DFQATT and CDR2 as SNEGSKA (reference sequence). This CDR3 is CSARDRQEPRPYEQYS. For the CDR3, the DNA is TGCAGTGCTAGAGATAGACAGGAGCCCCGTCCCTACGAGCAGTACTCC.

This clonotype has a handful of counts. One end of the junction fails to match germline, which may point to a read error. The genes are TRBV20-1 and TRBJ2-5; weak D call: TRBD1 (6 bases). Germline CDR1 is DFQATT and CDR2 is SNEGSKA (reference sequence). CDR3 size: 14 residues. This CDR3 is CGAGMTGVQETQYF. CDR3 bases: TGCGGTGCGGGTATGACAGGAGTCCAAGAGACCCAGTACTTC.

This clonotype has at least ten counts. The gene calls are TRBV20-1 and TRBJ2-5; tentatively, D is TRBD1 (6 bases). V was pared by 4 bases and J by 1 base, with 7 bases between. This CDR3 region has 12 residues. CDR1 is DFQATT and CDR2 is SNEGSKA in the germline V gene (reference sequence). The CDR3 bases are TGCAGTGCTAACAGGGTCCAAGAGACCCAGTACTTC. Its translation: CSANRVQETQYF.

The rearrangement joins TRBV19 to TRBJ1-1; TRBD1 matches 9 bases. J lost 3 bases, V lost 5 bases, and 16 bases had no gene match. Germline CDR1 is LNHDA and CDR2 is SQIVND (reference sequence). The CDR3 spans 18 residues. CDR3 loop: CASSFLPGQGWGDTEAFF. The CDR3 nucleotides read TGTGCCAGTAGTTTCCTCCCGGGACAGGGCTGGGGGGACACTGAAGCTTTCTTT.

This clonotype turned up a few times. V and J are TRBV9 and TRBJ1-4; 9 positions agree with TRBD1. The germline V gene encodes CDR1 SGDLS and CDR2 YYNGEE. CDR3 length: 14 residues. V shed 4 bases and J 7 bases; nucleotides not matched to a gene: 5. CDR3 bases: TGTGCCAGCAGCCGGGACAGGGATCGTGAAAAACTGTTTTTT. It specifies CASSRDRDREKLFF.

The gene calls are TRBV18 and TRBJ1-1, with a possible D match to TRBD1 (6 bases). V was trimmed by 3 bases and J by 1 base, leaving 21 bases between them. CDR1 is KGHSH, CDR2 LQKENI, per germline. There are 18 residues in the CDR3. CDR3 sequence (DNA): TGTGCCAGCTCACCGAACCCAGGGGCATCAGGGACGAACACTGAAGCTTTCTTT. This gives the protein CASSPNPGASGTNTEAFF.

The chain employs TRBV7-3 and TRBJ2-7, with 7 bases aligning to TRBD2. V dropped 5 bases and J dropped 3; count of bases not matched to a gene: 10. This CDR3 spans 15 amino acids. In germline, CDR1 is SGHTA, CDR2 FQGTGA. CDR3 DNA sequence: TGTGCCAGCAGCCTATTGGGGGGGAGTGGCTACGAGCAGTACTTC. Protein: CASSLLGGSGYEQYF.

J is TRBJ2-3 and V is TRBV5-1, with TRBD2 as a possible D gene (6 bases). The CDR3 is made up of 13 amino acids. CDR1 is SGHRS, CDR2 YFSETQ, per germline. The ends were cut back, 6 bases at V and 3 bases at J, with 11 bases in the middle. Written as DNA, the CDR3 is TGCGCCAGCACAGGGACTGTTACAGATACGCAGTATTTT. Amino acids: CASTGTVTDTQYF.

V gene TRBV28 combines with J gene TRBJ1-2, with a tentative D call TRBD1 (6 bases). This CDR3 comprises 15 residues. Trimming removed 6 bases from V and 4 bases from J, with 18 bases in between. The V gene's germline CDR1 is MDHEN and CDR2 SYDVKM. CDR3 bases: TGTGCCAGCAGCCCCCCTGACAGGTGGTTCTATGGCTACACCTTC. Translating it yields CASSPPDRWFYGYTF.

In this sample, this clonotype turned up many times. The V call is TRBV28, the J call TRBJ2-3; TRBD2 aligns across 10 bases. CDR1 is MDHEN, CDR2 SYDVKM, per germline. V lost 4 bases to trimming and J lost 1 base; unmatched junction nucleotides: 5. This CDR3 is built from 16 residues. Here the CDR3 reads CASSSPGTSGTDTQYF. CDR3 coding DNA: TGTGCCAGCAGTTCTCCCGGGACTAGCGGCACAGATACGCAGTATTTT.